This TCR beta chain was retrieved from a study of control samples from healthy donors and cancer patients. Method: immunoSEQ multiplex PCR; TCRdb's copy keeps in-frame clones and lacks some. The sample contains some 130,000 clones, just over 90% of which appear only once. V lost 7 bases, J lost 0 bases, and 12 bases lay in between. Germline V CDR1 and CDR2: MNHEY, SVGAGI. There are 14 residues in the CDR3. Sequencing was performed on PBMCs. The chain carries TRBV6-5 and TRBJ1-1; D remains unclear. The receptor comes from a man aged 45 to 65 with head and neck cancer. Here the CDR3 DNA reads TGTGCCAGCAAGGGAAGAGCTTTGAACACTGAAGCTTTCTTT. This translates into CASKGRALNTEAFF.